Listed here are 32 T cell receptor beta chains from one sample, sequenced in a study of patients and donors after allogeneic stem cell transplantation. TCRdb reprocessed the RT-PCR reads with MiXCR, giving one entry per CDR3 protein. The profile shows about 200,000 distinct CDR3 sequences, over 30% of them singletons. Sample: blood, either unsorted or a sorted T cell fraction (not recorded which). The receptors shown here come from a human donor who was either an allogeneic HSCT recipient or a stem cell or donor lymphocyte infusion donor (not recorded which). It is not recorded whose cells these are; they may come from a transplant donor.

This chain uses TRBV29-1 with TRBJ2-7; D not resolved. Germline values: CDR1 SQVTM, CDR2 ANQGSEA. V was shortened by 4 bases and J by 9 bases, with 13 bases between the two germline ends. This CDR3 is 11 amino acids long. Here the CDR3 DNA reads TGCAGCGTTGTATCCTATGGCGCGCAGTACTTC. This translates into CSVVSYGAQYF.

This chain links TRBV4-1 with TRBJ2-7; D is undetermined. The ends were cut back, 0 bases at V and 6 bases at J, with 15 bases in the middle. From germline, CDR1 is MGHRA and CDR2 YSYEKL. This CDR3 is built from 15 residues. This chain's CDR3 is CASSQDTGLVSEQYF. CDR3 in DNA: TGCGCCAGCAGCCAAGATACCGGGTTGGTCAGCGAGCAGTACTTC.

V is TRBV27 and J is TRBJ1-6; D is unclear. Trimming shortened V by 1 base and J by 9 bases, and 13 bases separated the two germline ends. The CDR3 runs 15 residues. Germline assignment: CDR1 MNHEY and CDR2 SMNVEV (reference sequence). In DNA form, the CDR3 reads TGTGCCAGCAGTTTATGGGTGGGGAGGAGTTCACCCCTCCACTTT. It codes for CASSLWVGRSSPLHF.

The CDR3 is CASSSEGQGNGYTF. The CDR3 DNA reads as TGTGCCAGCAGCTCTGAGGGACAGGGTAACGGCTACACCTTC. The genes are TRBV28 and TRBJ1-2; 9 bases are a match to TRBD1. Per the germline V gene, CDR1 is MDHEN and CDR2 is SYDVKM. Trimming took 6 bases from V and 8 from J; bases not matched to a gene: 10. The CDR3 is 14 residues long.

The CDR3 protein is CSARGPSNTGELFF. The CDR3 bases are TGCAGTGCTAGAGGGCCTTCGAACACCGGGGAGCTGTTTTTT. The gene calls are TRBV20-1 and TRBJ2-2; D remains ambiguous. CDR1 DFQATT and CDR2 SNEGSKA come from the germline V gene (reference sequence). This CDR3 comprises 14 residues. V lost 1 base and J lost 0, with 6 bases in between.

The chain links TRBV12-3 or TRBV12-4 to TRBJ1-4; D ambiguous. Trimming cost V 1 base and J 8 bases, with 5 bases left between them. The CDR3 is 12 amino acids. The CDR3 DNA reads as TGTGCCAGCAGTTTAGTGGGGGAAAAACTGTTTTTT. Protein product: CASSLVGEKLFF.

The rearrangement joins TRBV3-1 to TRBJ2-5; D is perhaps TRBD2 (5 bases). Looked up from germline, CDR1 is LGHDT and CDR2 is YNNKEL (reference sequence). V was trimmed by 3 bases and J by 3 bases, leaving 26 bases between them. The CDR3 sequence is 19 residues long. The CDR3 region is CASSHEPLGLAGREETQYF. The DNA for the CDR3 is TGTGCCAGCAGCCACGAACCCCTCGGGCTAGCCGGCAGAGAAGAGACCCAGTACTTC.

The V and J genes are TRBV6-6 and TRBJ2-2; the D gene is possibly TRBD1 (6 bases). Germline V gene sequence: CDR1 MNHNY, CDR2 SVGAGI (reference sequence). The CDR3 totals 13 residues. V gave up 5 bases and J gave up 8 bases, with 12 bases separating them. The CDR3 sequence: CASSAQGWGELFF. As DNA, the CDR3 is TGTGCCAGCAGTGCCCAGGGGTGGGGGGAGCTGTTTTTT.

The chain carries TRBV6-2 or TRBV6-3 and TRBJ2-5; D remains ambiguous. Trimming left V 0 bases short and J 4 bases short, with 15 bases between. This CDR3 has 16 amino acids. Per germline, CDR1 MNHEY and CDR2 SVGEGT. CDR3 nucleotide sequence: TGTGCCAGCAGTTACTCACGGTTCCCTTTTGGAGAGACCCAGTACTTC. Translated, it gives CASSYSRFPFGETQYF.

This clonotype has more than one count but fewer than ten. The CDR3 nucleotides are TGCAGTGCTACCTCCTCTGGAAACACCATATATTTT. Its protein product is CSATSSGNTIYF. This chain joins TRBV20-1 and TRBJ1-3, with D uncertain. CDR1 DFQATT and CDR2 SNEGSKA come from the germline V gene (reference sequence). The CDR3 totals 12 residues. Trimming removed 4 bases at V and 0 bases at J, with 4 bases between.

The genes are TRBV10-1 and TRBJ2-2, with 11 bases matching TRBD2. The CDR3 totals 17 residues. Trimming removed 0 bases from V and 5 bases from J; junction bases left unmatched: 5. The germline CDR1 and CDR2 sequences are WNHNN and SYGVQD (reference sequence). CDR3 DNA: TGCGCCAGCAGTGAGTCGTCGCTAGCGGGGGGTACCGGGGAGCTGTTTTTT. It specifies CASSESSLAGGTGELFF.

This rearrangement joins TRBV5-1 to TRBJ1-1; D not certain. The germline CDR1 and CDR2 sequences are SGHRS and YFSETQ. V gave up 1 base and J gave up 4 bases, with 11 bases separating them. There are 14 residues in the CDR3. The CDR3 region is CASSLHGDGTEAFF. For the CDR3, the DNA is TGCGCCAGCAGCTTGCACGGGGATGGCACTGAAGCTTTCTTT.

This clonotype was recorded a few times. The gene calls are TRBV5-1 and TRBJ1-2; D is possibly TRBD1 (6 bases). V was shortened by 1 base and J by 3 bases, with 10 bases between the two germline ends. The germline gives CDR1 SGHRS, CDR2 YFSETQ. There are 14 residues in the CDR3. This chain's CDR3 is CASSLRGGDYGYTF. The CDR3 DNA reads TGCGCCAGCAGCTTGCGAGGGGGGGACTATGGCTACACCTTC.

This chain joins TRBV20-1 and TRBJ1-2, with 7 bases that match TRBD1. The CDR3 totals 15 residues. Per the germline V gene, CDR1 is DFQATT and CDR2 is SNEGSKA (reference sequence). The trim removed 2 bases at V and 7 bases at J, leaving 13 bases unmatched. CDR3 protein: CSARQSSGQWSGYTF. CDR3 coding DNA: TGCAGTGCTAGACAGAGCTCGGGACAGTGGTCTGGCTACACCTTC.

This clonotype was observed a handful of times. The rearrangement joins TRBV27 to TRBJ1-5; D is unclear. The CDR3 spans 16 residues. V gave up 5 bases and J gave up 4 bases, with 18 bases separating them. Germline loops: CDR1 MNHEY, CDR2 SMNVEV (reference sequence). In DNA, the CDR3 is TGTGCCAGCAGTCCATATACGCCCATAAGGAATCAGCCCCAGCATTTT. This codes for CASSPYTPIRNQPQHF.

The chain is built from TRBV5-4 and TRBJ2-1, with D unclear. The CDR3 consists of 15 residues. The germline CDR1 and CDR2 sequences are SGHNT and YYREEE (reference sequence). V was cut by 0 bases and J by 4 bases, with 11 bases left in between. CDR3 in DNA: TGTGCCAGCAGCTTGGGAACAGCCACGTACAATGAGCAGTTCTTC. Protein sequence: CASSLGTATYNEQFF. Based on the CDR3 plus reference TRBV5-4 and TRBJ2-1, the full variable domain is ETGVTQSPTHLIKTRGQQVTLRCSSQSGHNTVSWYQQALGQGPQFIFQYYREEENGRGNFPPRFSGLQFPNYSSELNVNALELDDSALYLCASSLGTATYNEQFFGPGTRLTVL.

CDR3 sequence reads: CASSFKPFWGLDLNEQYF. The CDR3 bases are TGCGCCAGCAGCTTCAAACCTTTTTGGGGACTAGATCTTAACGAGCAGTACTTC. This chain joins TRBV5-1 and TRBJ2-7, with 8 bases aligning to TRBD2. Germline assignment: CDR1 SGHRS and CDR2 YFSETQ. The CDR3 loop spans 18 amino acids. Trimming cost V 2 bases and J 5 bases; bases outside gene matches: 18.

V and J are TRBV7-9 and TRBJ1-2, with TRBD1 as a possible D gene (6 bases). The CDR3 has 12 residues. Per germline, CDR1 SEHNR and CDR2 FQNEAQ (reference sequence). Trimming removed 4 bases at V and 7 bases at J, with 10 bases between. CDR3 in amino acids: CASSYNRAGYTF. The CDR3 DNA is TGTGCCAGCAGCTATAACAGGGCTGGCTACACCTTC.

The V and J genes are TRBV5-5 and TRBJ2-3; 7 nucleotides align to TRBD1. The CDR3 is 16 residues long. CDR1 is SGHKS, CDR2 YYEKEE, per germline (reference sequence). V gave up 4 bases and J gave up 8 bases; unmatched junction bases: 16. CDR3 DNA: TGTGCCAGCAGCCGGACCGGGACAGTTGTACAAGTTACGCAGTATTTT. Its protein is CASSRTGTVVQVTQYF.

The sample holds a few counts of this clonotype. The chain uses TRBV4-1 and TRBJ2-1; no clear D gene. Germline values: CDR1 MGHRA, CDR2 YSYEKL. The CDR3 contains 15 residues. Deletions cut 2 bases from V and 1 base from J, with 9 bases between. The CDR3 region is CASSQLAVSYNEQFF. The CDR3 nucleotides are TGCGCCAGCAGCCAACTGGCGGTGTCCTACAATGAGCAGTTCTTC.

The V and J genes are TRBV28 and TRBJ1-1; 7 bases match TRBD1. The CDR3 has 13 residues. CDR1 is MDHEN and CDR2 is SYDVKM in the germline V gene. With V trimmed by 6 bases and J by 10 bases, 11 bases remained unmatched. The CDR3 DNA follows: TGTGCCAGCAGCTTTCCGACAGGGTTTGTAGCTTTCTTT. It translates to CASSFPTGFVAFF.

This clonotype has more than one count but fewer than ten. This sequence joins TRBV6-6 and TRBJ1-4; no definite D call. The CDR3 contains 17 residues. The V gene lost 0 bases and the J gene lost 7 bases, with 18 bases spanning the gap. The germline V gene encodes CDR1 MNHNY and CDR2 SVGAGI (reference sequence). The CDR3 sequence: CASSYSVEVLDGEKLFF. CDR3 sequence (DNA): TGTGCCAGCAGTTACTCCGTCGAGGTATTAGACGGTGAAAAACTGTTTTTT.

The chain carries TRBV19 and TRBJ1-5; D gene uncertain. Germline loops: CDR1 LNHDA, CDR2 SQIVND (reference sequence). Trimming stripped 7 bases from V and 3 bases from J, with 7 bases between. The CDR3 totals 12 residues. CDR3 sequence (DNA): TGTGCCAGTAACCGTCTCAATCAGCCCCAGCATTTT. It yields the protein CASNRLNQPQHF.

CDR3 in DNA: TGCGCCAGCAGCCACCTGGGACTAGGACAAGAGACCCAGTACTTC. Translated, it gives CASSHLGLGQETQYF. V gene TRBV4-1 combines with J gene TRBJ2-5; 8 bases are a match to TRBD2. The germline gives CDR1 MGHRA, CDR2 YSYEKL. The CDR3 length is 15 residues. V shed 3 bases and J 2 bases; nucleotides not matched to a gene: 5.

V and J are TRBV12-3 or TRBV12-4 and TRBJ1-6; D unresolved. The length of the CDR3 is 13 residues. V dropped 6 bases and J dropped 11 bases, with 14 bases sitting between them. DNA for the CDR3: TGTGCCAGCAGCAAAGATGGAACCACACCCCTCCACTTT. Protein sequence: CASSKDGTTPLHF.

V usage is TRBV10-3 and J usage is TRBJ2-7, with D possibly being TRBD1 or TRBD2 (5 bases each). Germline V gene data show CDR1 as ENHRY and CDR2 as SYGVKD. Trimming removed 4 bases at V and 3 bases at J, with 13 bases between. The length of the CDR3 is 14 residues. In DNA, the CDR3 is TGTGCCATCAGTGGGGGGACGGATTACTACGAGCAGTACTTC. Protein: CAISGGTDYYEQYF.

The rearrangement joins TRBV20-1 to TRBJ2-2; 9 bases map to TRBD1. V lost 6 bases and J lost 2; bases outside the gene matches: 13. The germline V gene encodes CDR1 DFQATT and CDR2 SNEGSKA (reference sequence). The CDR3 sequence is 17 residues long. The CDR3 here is CSAPPLPGQGNTGELFF. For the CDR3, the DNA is TGCAGTGCCCCCCCTCTCCCGGGACAGGGCAACACCGGGGAGCTGTTTTTT.

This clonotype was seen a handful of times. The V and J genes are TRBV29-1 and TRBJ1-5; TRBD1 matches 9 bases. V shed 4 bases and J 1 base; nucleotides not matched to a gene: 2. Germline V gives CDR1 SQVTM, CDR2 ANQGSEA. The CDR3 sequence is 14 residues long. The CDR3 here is CSVGGTGSNQPQHF. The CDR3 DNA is TGCAGCGTTGGGGGGACAGGGAGCAATCAGCCCCAGCATTTT. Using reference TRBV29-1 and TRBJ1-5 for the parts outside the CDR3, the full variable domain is SAVISQKPSRDICQRGTSLTIQCQVDSQVTMMFWYRQQPGQSLTLIATANQGSEATYESGFVIDKFPISRPNLTFSTLTVSNMSPEDSSIYLCSVGGTGSNQPQHFGDGTRLSIL.

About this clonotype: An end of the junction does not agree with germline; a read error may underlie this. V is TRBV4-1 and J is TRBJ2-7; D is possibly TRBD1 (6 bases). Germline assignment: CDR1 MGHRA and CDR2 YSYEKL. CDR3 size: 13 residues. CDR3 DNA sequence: TGCGCCAGCAGCCAAGATTCTCGGACAGAGAGATCCTTC. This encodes CASSQDSRTERSF.

The CDR3 DNA is TGTGCCAGCAGTTACATCCAGCGGGGGACCTCTAGCACAGATACGCAGTATTTT. Translated, it gives CASSYIQRGTSSTDTQYF. The genes are TRBV6-6 and TRBJ2-3; 8 bases match TRBD2. CDR3 length equals 18 residues. Trimming removed 2 bases from V and 0 bases from J; junction bases left unmatched: 10. CDR1 is MNHNY and CDR2 is SVGAGI in the germline V gene (reference sequence).

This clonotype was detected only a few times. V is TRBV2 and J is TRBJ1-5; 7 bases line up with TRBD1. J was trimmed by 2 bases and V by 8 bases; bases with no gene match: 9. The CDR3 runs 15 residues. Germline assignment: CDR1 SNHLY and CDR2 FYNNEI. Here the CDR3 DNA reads TGTGCCAGCCATGGTCTAGGACAGGGCAATCAGCCCCAGCATTTT. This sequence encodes CASHGLGQGNQPQHF. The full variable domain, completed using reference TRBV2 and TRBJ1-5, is EPEVTQTPSHQVTQMGQEVILRCVPISNHLYFYWYRQILGQKVEFLVSFYNNEISEKSEIFDDQFSVERPDGSNFTLKIRSTKLEDSAMYFCASHGLGQGNQPQHFGDGTRLSIL.

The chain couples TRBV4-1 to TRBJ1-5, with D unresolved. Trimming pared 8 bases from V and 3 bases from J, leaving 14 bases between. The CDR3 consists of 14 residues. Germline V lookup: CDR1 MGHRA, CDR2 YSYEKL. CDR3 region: CASSPRVNNQPQHF. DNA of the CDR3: TGCGCCAGCTCACCACGGGTCAACAATCAGCCCCAGCATTTT.